This TCR beta chain was sequenced during a study of human T cells and chemical hapten exposure. Looking at the study overall: Mostly female, the patients presented with alopecia areata, totalis or universalis.

The CDR3 extends over 12 amino acids. The V segment lost 8 bases and the J segment 3 bases; nucleotides outside the gene matches: 4. Germline CDR1 MNHEY, CDR2 SVGAGI. Time point given: pre-sensitization, week 0. Treatment here: therapeutic diphenylcyclopropenone sensitization with weekly scalp DPC. Individual cDNA molecules in this library carried unique molecular identifiers. One entry per CDR3 protein, called by TCRdb with MiXCR from the RACE reads. The sample lists roughly 380,000 distinct CDR3 sequences, 4.5% to 6% occurring once. The rearrangement uses TRBV6-5 and TRBJ2-7, with 7 nucleotides matching TRBD1. The material sequenced was whole blood, taken in connection with sensitization to the hapten diphenylcyclopropenone (DPC). The sequence was collected from a woman between 45 and 60 years old with alopecia areata. Some clones in this sample may be carry-over from other donors' samples. The CDR3 DNA sequence: TGTGCCAGCCGGGACAGCCTCTACGAGCAGTACTTC. Its translation is CASRDSLYEQYF.